The present T cell receptor beta chain was sequenced within a study of cytomegalovirus exposure and HLA in healthy donors. The donors belonged to the approximately 120-subject validation cohort, separate from the roughly 600-subject first cohort. Study-wide results and caveats: A few of the chains that were CMV-associated were confirmed in vitro to be specific for CMV antigens. Within the approximately 130 validation repertoires, first-cohort TCR clusters tended to co-occur, according to a later analysis. Cytomegalovirus-associated status was assigned to approximately 160 TCR beta chains.

Sequenced by immunoSEQ multiplex PCR; TCRdb stores in-frame clones only, minus some. The repertoire holds approximately 160,000 clones, with about 90% as singletons. A note on this clone: Its target is unknown.

Sequencing was carried out using PBMCs. The TCR sequence derives from a woman younger than 45 in good health and CMV-seronegative.

DNA of the CDR3: TGCGCCAGCAGCATCAAATACCAAGAGACCCAGTACTTC. It translates to CASSIKYQETQYF. V gene TRBV4-3 combines with J gene TRBJ2-5; no definite D call. The germline gives CDR1 LGHNA, CDR2 YSLEER. This CDR3 is 13 amino acids long. The V and J ends lost 5 bases and 0 bases respectively, with 7 bases between them.